This TCR beta chain stems from a study of T cells in Graves' hyperthyroidism and ophthalmopathy. Study results and caveats: In validation, the model predicted ophthalmopathy. These predictions came a median roughly 7.1 months before onset.

The CDR3 regions of TCR beta were amplified from RNA transcripts. The HTBI primer set served for first-round RT-PCR of the TCR CDR3. TCRdb reprocessed the multiplex PCR reads with MiXCR, giving one entry per CDR3 protein. The sample yields about 380,000 distinct CDR3 sequences, less than 15% seen once. The CDR3 covers 14 residues. Trimming took 3 bases from V and 5 from J; bases not matched to a gene: 6. The germline gives CDR1 SGHRS, CDR2 YFSETQ. Exclusion criteria comprised uncontrolled infection, other autoimmune disease, pregnancy or lactation. Diagnosis rested on symptoms, serum thyroxine and TRAb, thyroid ultrasound, and orbital computed tomography. This clonotype appeared a few times. Its target is unknown.

The receptor was isolated from a young man with Graves' hyperthyroidism that later progressed to Graves' ophthalmopathy. The sequencing sample was made of blood. This sequence joins TRBV5-1 and TRBJ2-7; 9 nucleotides match TRBD1. This CDR3 is CASSSGGQGDEQYF. CDR3 DNA: TGCGCCAGCAGCTCAGGGGGACAGGGAGACGAGCAGTACTTC.